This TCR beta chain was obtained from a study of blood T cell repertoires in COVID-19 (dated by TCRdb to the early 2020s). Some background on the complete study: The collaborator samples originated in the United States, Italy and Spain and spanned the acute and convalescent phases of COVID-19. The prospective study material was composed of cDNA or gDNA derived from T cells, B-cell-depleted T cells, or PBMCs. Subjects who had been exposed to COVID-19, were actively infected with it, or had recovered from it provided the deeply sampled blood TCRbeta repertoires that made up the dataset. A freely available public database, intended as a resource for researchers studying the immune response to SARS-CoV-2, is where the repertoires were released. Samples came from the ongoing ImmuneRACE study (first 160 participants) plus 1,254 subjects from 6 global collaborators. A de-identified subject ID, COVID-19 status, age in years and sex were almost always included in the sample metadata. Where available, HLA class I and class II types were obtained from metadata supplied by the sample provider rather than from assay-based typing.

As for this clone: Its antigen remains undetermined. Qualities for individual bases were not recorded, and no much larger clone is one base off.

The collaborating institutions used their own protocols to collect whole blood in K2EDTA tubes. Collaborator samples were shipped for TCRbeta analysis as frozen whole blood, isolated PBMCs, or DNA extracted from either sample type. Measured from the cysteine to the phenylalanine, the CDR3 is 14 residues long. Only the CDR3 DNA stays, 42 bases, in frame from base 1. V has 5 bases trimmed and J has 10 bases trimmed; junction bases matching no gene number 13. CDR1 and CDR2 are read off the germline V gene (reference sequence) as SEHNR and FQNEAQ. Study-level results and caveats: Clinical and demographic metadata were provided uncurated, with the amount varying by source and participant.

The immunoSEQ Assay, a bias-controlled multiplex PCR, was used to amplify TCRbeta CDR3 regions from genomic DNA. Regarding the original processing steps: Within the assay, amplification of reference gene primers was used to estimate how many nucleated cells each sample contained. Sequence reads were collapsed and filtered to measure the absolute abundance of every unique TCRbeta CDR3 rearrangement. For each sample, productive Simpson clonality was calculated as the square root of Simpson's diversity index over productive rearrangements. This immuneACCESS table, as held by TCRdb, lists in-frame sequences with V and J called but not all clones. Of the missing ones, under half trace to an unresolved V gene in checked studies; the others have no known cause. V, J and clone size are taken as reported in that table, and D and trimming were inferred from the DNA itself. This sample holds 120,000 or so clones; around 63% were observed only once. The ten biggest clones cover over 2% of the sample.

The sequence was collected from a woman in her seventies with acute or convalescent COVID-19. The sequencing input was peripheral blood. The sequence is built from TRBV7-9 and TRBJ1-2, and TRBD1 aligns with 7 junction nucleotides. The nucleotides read TGTGCCAGCAGCGTGTACCGGGACAGCTACCACTACACCTTC. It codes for CASSVYRDSYHYTF. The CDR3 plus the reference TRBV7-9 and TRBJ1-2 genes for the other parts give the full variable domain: DTGVSQNPRHKITKRGQNVTFRCDPISEHNRLYWYRQTLGQGPEFLTYFQNEAQLEKSRLLSDRFSAERPKGSFSTLEIQRTEQGDSAMYLCASSVYRDSYHYTFGSGTRLTVV.